These T cell receptor beta chains were read from a single sample in a study of post-analysis software for immune sequencing data. TCRdb re-analysed the PCR reads in MiXCR, keeping a single row per CDR3 protein. Among 700,000 to 900,000 distinct CDR3 sequences listed, roughly 50% were seen once. Sequencing used blood. Receptors were obtained from a girl between 10 and 17 years old with multiple sclerosis. The CDR3 runs from the conserved cysteine through the conserved F or W. D genes are given only for firm matches. Where a row states a size, it is once, few, many or the class of an expanded clone; other rows omit it.

clone size	D gene	V gene	J gene	CDR3 DNA	CDR3 protein
.	.	TRBV6-1	TRBJ2-7	TGTGCCAGCAGCCAAGCCGGGACTCGCTACGAGCAGTACTTC	CASSQAGTRYEQYF
few	TRBD2	TRBV12-3/TRBV12-4	TRBJ2-4	TGTGCCAGCAGCGGGCCTAGCGGAAAAAACATTCAGTACTTC	CASSGPSGKNIQYF
.	.	TRBV20-1	TRBJ2-5	TGCAGTGCTAGAGATCCTTCGAGGGAGTCTGGGACCCAGTACTTC	CSARDPSRESGTQYF
.	TRBD2	TRBV7-2	TRBJ2-5	TGTGCCAGCAGTCCCACTAGCGGCGACCGCAGGGCCCAGTACTTC	CASSPTSGDRRAQYF
.	TRBD2	TRBV4-3	TRBJ2-7	TGCGCCAGCAGCCAAGCCCCGGGAGGCGGGAGGAATAACTACGAGCAGTACTTC	CASSQAPGGGRNNYEQYF
few	.	TRBV5-1	TRBJ2-1	TGCGCCAGCAGCTTGGCCTGGAACAATGAGCAGTTCTTC	CASSLAWNNEQFF
.	TRBD2	TRBV12-3/TRBV12-4	TRBJ2-7	TGTGCCAGCAGTCTCACTAGCGGGAGAAGCGAGCAGTACTTC	CASSLTSGRSEQYF
.	.	TRBV3-1	TRBJ1-1	TGTGCCAGCAGCCAGGGCAGCGGGGGGAACACTGAAGCTTTCTTT	CASSQGSGGNTEAFF
.	.	TRBV5-6	TRBJ2-3	TGTGCCAGCAGCTTTAGGCGGGATAACACAGATACGCAGTATTTT	CASSFRRDNTDTQYF
.	.	TRBV10-3	TRBJ1-2	TGTGCCATCAGTGGGACAGAGAGTTCTAACTATGGCTACACCTTC	CAISGTESSNYGYTF
few	.	TRBV24-1	TRBJ2-5	TGTGCCACCAGTGATTCCCGAGGACAGAAAGAGACCCAGTACTTC	CATSDSRGQKETQYF
.	TRBD2	TRBV15	TRBJ2-3	TGTGCCACCAGCAGATTTTTCGGGACTAGACCAGATACGCAGTATTTT	CATSRFFGTRPDTQYF
.	.	TRBV7-9	TRBJ2-7	TGTGCCAGCAGCCCCGGATTAGGGGACCAGTACTTC	CASSPGLGDQYF
.	.	TRBV12-3/TRBV12-4	TRBJ1-1	TGTGCCAGCAGTTTTTCCCTGAATACAGATCGTTCAGGAGCTTTCTTT	CASSFSLNTDRSGAFF
.	TRBD2	TRBV29-1	TRBJ2-3	TGCAGCGTTGAATTAGCGGGAGATACGCAGTATTTT	CSVELAGDTQYF
.	TRBD1	TRBV20-1	TRBJ2-7	TGCAGTGCTCCCCGGACAGGAGGCTACGAGCAGTACTTC	CSAPRTGGYEQYF
.	TRBD1	TRBV20-1	TRBJ2-3	TGCAGTGCACAGGGGGCGTCAGATACGCAGTATTTT	CSAQGASDTQYF
.	TRBD1	TRBV12-3/TRBV12-4	TRBJ1-2	TGTGCCAGCACCCCCGGGACAGTCTATGGCTACACCTTC	CASTPGTVYGYTF
.	TRBD1	TRBV29-1	TRBJ2-3	TGCAGCGTCCTGGGACAGGTCTCAGATACGCGGTATTTT	CSVLGQVSDTRYF
.	TRBD1	TRBV12-3/TRBV12-4	TRBJ2-5	TGTGCCAGCAGTTTAGGAGTCGTCAGGGGGCAAGAGACCCAGTACTTC	CASSLGVVRGQETQYF
.	TRBD2	TRBV11-1	TRBJ2-7	TGTGCCAGCAGCAGGACGGTAGCGGGGCCTTACGAGCAGTACTTC	CASSRTVAGPYEQYF
few	.	TRBV7-6	TRBJ2-7	TGTGCCAGCAGCTCCACCCGAGGCAGCTCCTACGAGCAGTACTTC	CASSSTRGSSYEQYF
few	TRBD1	TRBV20-1	TRBJ2-5	TGCAGTGCTAGGAGGCAGGGGGCGTACAAGGAGACCCAGTACTTC	CSARRQGAYKETQYF
few	.	TRBV5-1	TRBJ2-5	TGCGCCAGCAGCTTCCTCTACTTAGAGACCCAGTACTTC	CASSFLYLETQYF
.	.	TRBV12-3/TRBV12-4	TRBJ2-3	TGTGCCAGCAGTCTCAAGCGGAGCACAGATACGCAGTATTTT	CASSLKRSTDTQYF
.	.	TRBV4-1	TRBJ2-1	TGCGCCAGCAGCCCCGGGCTTCTGGGGGGCGGGGGAGGCAATGAGCAGTTCTTC	CASSPGLLGGGGGNEQFF
.	.	TRBV21-1	TRBJ1-5	TGTGCCAGCAGGGGAAAGAATCAGCCCCAGCATTTT	CASRGKNQPQHF
few	.	TRBV18	TRBJ1-4	TGTGCCAGCTCACCCCTCACACGGGAAACTAATGAAAAACTGTTTTTT	CASSPLTRETNEKLFF
.	TRBD2	TRBV7-2	TRBJ2-1	TGTGCCAGCAGCTGGACTAGCGGGCCCTACAATGAGCAGTTCTTC	CASSWTSGPYNEQFF
few	.	TRBV15	TRBJ2-7	TGTGCCACCAGCAGAGGAGGGGGCTCCTACGAGCAGTACTTC	CATSRGGGSYEQYF
.	.	TRBV15	TRBJ2-6	TGTGCCACCCTCGGGGGGGCCAACGTCCTGACTTTC	CATLGGANVLTF
.	.	TRBV30	TRBJ2-3	TGTGCCTGGAGTTCCGCCCCATCAGATACGCAGTATTTT	CAWSSAPSDTQYF
.	.	TRBV12-3/TRBV12-4	TRBJ2-3	TGTGCCAGCAGTTTGGGGACCCCTATGGTCACAGATACGCAGTATTTT	CASSLGTPMVTDTQYF
.	TRBD2	TRBV6-2/TRBV6-3	TRBJ2-1	TGTGCCAGCAGTTCGGGACTAGCGGGAGTTTTTCGATCAGATGAGCAGTTCTTC	CASSSGLAGVFRSDEQFF
.	.	TRBV13	TRBJ2-7	TGTGCCAGCAGCTTAGGGACAGAGGACGAGCAGTACTTC	CASSLGTEDEQYF
.	TRBD2	TRBV12-3/TRBV12-4	TRBJ2-1	TGTGCCAGCAGTCCTAGCCTCGGGACTAGCTATAATGAGCAGTTCTTC	CASSPSLGTSYNEQFF
few	TRBD1	TRBV20-1	TRBJ1-5	TGCAGTGCTAGAGTCCCTTGGACAGGAAGAGATCAGCCCCAGCATTTT	CSARVPWTGRDQPQHF
.	.	TRBV12-3/TRBV12-4	TRBJ2-7	TGTGCCAGCAGTGTAAGCCCCTACGAGCAGTACTTC	CASSVSPYEQYF
few	.	TRBV29-1	TRBJ1-2	TGCAGCGTTGAGAACAGGGAGGCTAACTATGGCTACACCTTC	CSVENREANYGYTF
.	.	TRBV4-1	TRBJ2-5	TGCGCCAGCAGCCAAGAAGGCCTGGGGGAGACCCAGTACTTC	CASSQEGLGETQYF
.	TRBD1	TRBV29-1	TRBJ1-2	TGCAGCGTTGCCGGGACAGCGGGGCAGGGCTACACCTTC	CSVAGTAGQGYTF
.	.	TRBV12-3/TRBV12-4	TRBJ1-1	TGTGCCAGCAGTTTTCGGGGGGTGGATGAAGCTTTCTTT	CASSFRGVDEAFF
few	TRBD2	TRBV20-1	TRBJ2-1	TGCAGTGCTAGGGGCGGGAGGGCCTACAATGAGCAGTTCTTC	CSARGGRAYNEQFF
.	.	TRBV2	TRBJ2-7	TGTGCCAGCAGTGGCGGCAGGGACACCTACGAGCAGTACTTC	CASSGGRDTYEQYF
.	TRBD1	TRBV6-5	TRBJ1-2	TGTGCCAGCAGTTCACCGGGACAGGGGATAGGAAACTATGGCTACACCTTC	CASSSPGQGIGNYGYTF
.	TRBD2	TRBV7-2	TRBJ2-1	TGTGCCAGCAGCTCGGGACTAGCGGGAGAGAGGTCGCAGTTCTTC	CASSSGLAGERSQFF
.	.	TRBV7-2	TRBJ1-2	TGTGCCAGCAGCTTAGCGGGGTTCGACTATGGCTACACCTTC	CASSLAGFDYGYTF
few	TRBD2	TRBV5-1	TRBJ2-5	TGCGCCAGCAGCTTGCAGGGACTAGCGGGAGGTGAGACCCAGTACTTC	CASSLQGLAGGETQYF
.	.	TRBV18	TRBJ2-3	TGTGCCAGCTCACCAATAAGCGGGCTAACAGATACGCAGTATTTT	CASSPISGLTDTQYF
.	.	TRBV6-2/TRBV6-3	TRBJ2-1	TGTGCCAGCAGTTACTTGCAAACAGGGTTGGTCTTGTACAATGAGCAGTTCTTC	CASSYLQTGLVLYNEQFF
.	.	TRBV11-2	TRBJ2-5	TGTGCCAGCAGCCCCCTCTTGGGGGCCCGGGAGACCCAGTACTTC	CASSPLLGARETQYF
.	TRBD1	TRBV12-3/TRBV12-4	TRBJ2-5	TGTGCCAGCAGGCCCGGGACAGGGATCGAGACCCAGTACTTC	CASRPGTGIETQYF
.	TRBD2	TRBV6-5	TRBJ2-7	TGTGCCAGCAGTTACTCGTCGGGGGGGATCAGGAGTCGGTACTTC	CASSYSSGGIRSRYF
.	TRBD1	TRBV24-1	TRBJ2-1	TGTGCCACCAGTGACCCCGGACAGGGGGGAGCGAATGAGCAGTTCTTC	CATSDPGQGGANEQFF
.	TRBD1	TRBV20-1	TRBJ1-1	TGCAGTGCTCCTGGGCAGACAGGGGTATACACTGAAGCTTTCTTT	CSAPGQTGVYTEAFF